Following are 14 T cell receptor beta chains from one sample sequenced in a study of T cells in Graves' hyperthyroidism and ophthalmopathy. The investigators amplified TCR beta CDR3 regions from RNA transcripts. The study used the HTBI primer set for a first-round RT-PCR of the TCR CDR3. TCRdb reprocessed the multiplex PCR reads with MiXCR, giving one entry per CDR3 protein. This table has about 520,000 distinct CDR3 sequences, approximately 24% appearing once. Sequencing was carried out using blood. Source of these receptors: a woman in her twenties or thirties with Graves' ophthalmopathy.

This clonotype was counted ten times or more. V gene TRBV11-2 combines with J gene TRBJ2-7, with D perhaps matching TRBD1 (6 bases). V was trimmed by 0 bases and J by 2 bases, leaving 11 bases between them. The CDR3 consists of 15 residues. The germline V gene has CDR1 SGHAT and CDR2 FQNNGV. CDR3 sequence: CASSLEGHPTYEQYF. The CDR3 DNA follows: TGTGCCAGCAGCTTAGAGGGACACCCCACCTACGAGCAGTACTTC.

The V and J genes are TRBV7-3 and TRBJ2-2; possibly TRBD1 for D (7 bases). CDR1 is SGHTA, CDR2 FQGTGA, per germline. CDR3 length: 17 amino acids. Trimming removed 1 base at V and 5 bases at J, with 17 bases between. CDR3 nucleotides: TGTGCCAGCAGCTTAAGAGGAGGCAGGGGGGTAACCGGGGAGCTGTTTTTT. Amino acid sequence: CASSLRGGRGVTGELFF.

This clonotype has ten or more counts. J is TRBJ1-5 and V is TRBV12-3 or TRBV12-4; TRBD1 aligns across 9 bases. CDR3 size: 18 residues. The trim removed 5 bases at V and 0 bases at J, leaving 11 bases unmatched. The CDR3 loop is CASSREPGQGFSNQPQHF. The CDR3, as DNA: TGTGCCAGCAGTAGAGAACCGGGACAGGGATTTAGCAATCAGCCCCAGCATTTT.

This clonotype came up once. The chain combines TRBV10-3 with TRBJ2-4; D is uncertain. The CDR3 sequence is 12 residues long. V shed 5 bases and J shed 8 bases, with 10 bases lying between them. From germline, CDR1 is ENHRY and CDR2 SYGVKD. In DNA form, the CDR3 reads TGTGCCATCAGTAAGGGTACGGACATTCAGTACTTC. Translated, it gives CAISKGTDIQYF.

V is TRBV5-1 and J is TRBJ1-1; D might be TRBD1 (5 bases). V lost 2 bases and J lost 1, with 12 bases in between. Germline assignment: CDR1 SGHRS and CDR2 YFSETQ. This CDR3 is 15 amino acids long. CDR3 bases: TGCGCCAGCAGCTTCAACGGGGCGGAGAACACTGAAGCTTTCTTT. It codes for CASSFNGAENTEAFF.

This clonotype has only a few counts. The rearrangement joins TRBV27 to TRBJ2-5; no definite D call. CDR1 is MNHEY, CDR2 SMNVEV, per germline (reference sequence). CDR3 length: 11 amino acids. V was trimmed by 8 bases and J by 5 bases, leaving 9 bases between them. In DNA, the CDR3 is TGTGCCAGCCGTAGGCGGGAGACCCAGTACTTC. Its translation: CASRRRETQYF.

This clonotype has a handful of counts. The rearrangement uses TRBV15 and TRBJ1-2; TRBD1 might be the D (5 bases). Germline CDR1 is LNHNV and CDR2 is YYDKDF (reference sequence). V shed 4 bases and J shed 3 bases, with 9 bases lying between them. CDR3 length equals 13 residues. CDR3 DNA: TGTGCCACCAGCAAGTCGGGGCACTATGGCTACACCTTC. Amino acid sequence: CATSKSGHYGYTF.

This clonotype occurred many times. The rearrangement joins TRBV20-1 to TRBJ1-1; the D is unclear. Germline V gene lookup returns CDR1 DFQATT and CDR2 SNEGSKA (reference sequence). V shed 6 bases and J shed 0 bases, with 14 bases lying between them. CDR3 length: 14 residues. CDR3 sequence (DNA): TGCAGTGCCAACCAGGTCAAGTTGAACACTGAAGCTTTCTTT. Translating it yields CSANQVKLNTEAFF.

This clonotype was picked up many times. The genes are TRBV6-5 and TRBJ1-1; no firm D call. The CDR3 contains 15 residues. Trimming cost V 0 bases and J 2 bases, with 10 bases left between them. In germline, CDR1 is MNHEY, CDR2 SVGAGI. The CDR3: CASSYSGLYNTEAFF. CDR3 in DNA: TGTGCCAGCAGTTACTCAGGACTTTATAACACTGAAGCTTTCTTT.

The chain links TRBV11-2 to TRBJ2-7; 7 bases are a match to TRBD1. CDR1 and CDR2 (germline): SGHAT, FQNNGV. The trim removed 6 bases at V and 3 bases at J, leaving 8 bases unmatched. The CDR3 consists of 14 residues. The CDR3, as DNA: TGTGCCAGCAGTAAAGGGGGCCAGTACTACGAGCAGTACTTC. Amino acid sequence: CASSKGGQYYEQYF.

As regards this clonotype: A much more abundant neighbour one base away suggests this may be a read error. J is TRBJ1-1 and V is TRBV6-1; the D gene is possibly TRBD1 (6 bases). V lost 6 bases to trimming and J lost 3 bases, with 11 bases between them. This CDR3 has 13 residues. Germline lookup yields CDR1 MNHNS and CDR2 SASEGT. This chain's CDR3 is CASRANRDTEAFF. CDR3 nucleotide sequence: TGTGCCAGCAGAGCCAACAGGGACACTGAAGCTTTCTTT.

The chain carries TRBV7-7 and TRBJ2-5; D is unclear. The germline V gene encodes CDR1 SSHAT and CDR2 FNYEAQ (reference sequence). The CDR3 runs 13 residues. As DNA, the CDR3 is TGTGCTGGCAGCTTGGCCGGGTGGGAGACCCAGTACTTC. This translates into CAGSLAGWETQYF.

The chain has TRBV30 and TRBJ1-1, with unresolved D. Germline CDR1 and CDR2: GTSNPN and SVGIG (reference sequence). Between the trimmed V and J ends, which lost 0 bases and 5 bases, there was a span of 10 bases. The CDR3 is made up of 13 amino acids. The CDR3 region is CAWSVLWRTEAFF. The CDR3 DNA follows: TGTGCCTGGAGTGTACTTTGGAGGACTGAAGCTTTCTTT.

This clonotype was recorded many times. The chain uses TRBV7-9 and TRBJ2-6, with no clear D. Germline V lookup: CDR1 SEHNR, CDR2 FQNEAQ (reference sequence). Trimming took off 7 bases at V and 1 base at J, with 8 bases between the two ends. The CDR3 contains 14 residues. CDR3 sequence (DNA): TGTGCCAGCACTGTCTTTTCTGGGGCCAACGTCCTGACTTTC. Encoded protein: CASTVFSGANVLTF.